Each of the 14 T cell receptor beta chains below was sequenced from the same sample in a study of blood T cell repertoires in COVID-19. Profiled with immunoSEQ multiplex PCR; TCRdb holds only in-frame clones, not every one. The sample has about 72,000 clones; 86% are singletons. The source material was peripheral blood. The receptors shown here come from a man aged 30-40 years with acute or convalescent COVID-19.

The chain uses TRBV30 and TRBJ2-7; tentatively, D is TRBD1 or TRBD2 (5 bases each). V was trimmed by 5 bases and J by 3 bases, leaving 14 bases between them. The CDR3 is 13 residues long. Germline CDR1 reads GTSNPN; CDR2 reads SVGIG (reference sequence). CDR3 sequence (DNA): TGTGCCTGGGGGGGTGGGGCACTCTACGAGCAGTACTTC. Encoded protein: CAWGGGALYEQYF. Supplemented by reference TRBV30 and TRBJ2-7, the full variable domain reads SQTIHQWPATLVQPVGSPLSLECTVEGTSNPNLYWYRQAAGRGLQLLFYSVGIGQISSEVPQNLSASRPQDRQFILSSKKLLLSDSGFYLCAWGGGALYEQYFGPGTRLTVT.

The table lists this clone with a few counts. This sequence joins TRBV28 and TRBJ1-5, with TRBD1 identical over 12 bases. V shed 2 bases and J 9 bases; nucleotides not matched to a gene: 5. Germline lookup yields CDR1 MDHEN and CDR2 SYDVKM. This CDR3 contains 15 residues. CDR3 sequence (DNA): TGTGCCAGCAGTTTAGACGGGACAGGGGGCCGGCCCCAGCATTTT. It yields the protein CASSLDGTGGRPQHF.

Regarding this clone: The germline gene is not matched at one end of the junction; a read error may be the cause. The V and J genes are TRBV7-9 and TRBJ2-3; 10 nucleotides align to TRBD2. This CDR3 is 15 amino acids long. Germline V gives CDR1 SEHNR, CDR2 FQNEAQ (reference sequence). The CDR3: CASSLAGASTDTQYF. In DNA form, the CDR3 reads TGTGCCAGCAGCCTAGCGGGAGCGAGCACAGATACGCAGTATTTT.

The genes are TRBV2 and TRBJ1-3; a possible D gene is TRBD1 (6 bases). V lost 9 bases and J 2 bases, leaving 11 bases between the germline ends. This CDR3 contains 13 residues. CDR1 and CDR2 from the germline V gene are SNHLY and FYNNEI. The CDR3 DNA follows: TGTGCCAGTAAAAACAGGGCTGGAAACACCATATATTTT. Protein: CASKNRAGNTIYF. The variable domain in full, with the rest retrieved from reference TRBV2 and TRBJ1-3, is EPEVTQTPSHQVTQMGQEVILRCVPISNHLYFYWYRQILGQKVEFLVSFYNNEISEKSEIFDDQFSVERPDGSNFTLKIRSTKLEDSAMYFCASKNRAGNTIYFGEGSWLTVV.

This clone rates as large (0.1 to 1%). The J gene is TRBJ1-2, the V gene TRBV15; 10 nucleotides match TRBD1. V dropped 1 base and J dropped 2; count of bases not matched to a gene: 4. Per germline, CDR1 LNHNV and CDR2 YYDKDF (reference sequence). There are 16 residues in the CDR3. This CDR3 is CATSRAGQGRNYGYTF. The CDR3 nucleotides are TGTGCCACCAGCAGAGCGGGACAGGGGCGAAACTATGGCTACACCTTC.

V is TRBV15 and J is TRBJ2-3; 9 bases align to TRBD2. This CDR3 has 16 amino acids. Trimming at V came to 1 base and at J to 11 bases, leaving 13 bases not matched to a gene. Per germline, CDR1 LNHNV and CDR2 YYDKDF (reference sequence). CDR3 residues: CATSRARGRAFLGQYF. The DNA of the CDR3 is TGTGCCACCAGCAGAGCTCGCGGGAGGGCTTTTTTAGGGCAGTATTTT.

The genes are TRBV12-3 or TRBV12-4 and TRBJ2-5, with D possibly TRBD1 on 6 matching bases. The ends were cut back, 2 bases at V and 5 bases at J, with 9 bases in the middle. CDR3 size: 13 residues. The CDR3 region is CASSLRQVETQYF. The CDR3 coding sequence is TGTGCCAGCAGTTTACGACAGGTGGAGACCCAGTACTTC.

This clone was counted between two and nine times. The J gene is TRBJ2-7, the V gene TRBV2, with D perhaps TRBD2 (6 bases). Trimming shortened V by 1 base and J by 0 bases, and 10 bases separated the two germline ends. Germline CDR1 SNHLY, CDR2 FYNNEI. This CDR3 region has 15 residues. The CDR3 loop reads CASSEDRGSSYEQYF. The CDR3 DNA reads as TGTGCCAGCAGTGAAGATCGGGGGAGCTCCTACGAGCAGTACTTC.

This chain connects TRBV29-1 to TRBJ2-7; 9 bases align to TRBD2. The junction had 13 bases not matched to a gene; V was cut back by 4 bases and J by 3 bases. The CDR3 extends over 16 amino acids. Germline CDR1 and CDR2: SQVTM and ANQGSEA. The CDR3 nucleotides are TGCAGCGTTGTTGGTAGCGGGAGTACTTCCTACTACGAGCAGTACTTC. Translation: CSVVGSGSTSYYEQYF.

The chain uses TRBV5-4 and TRBJ2-7; possibly TRBD2 for D (5 bases). Germline CDR1 reads SGHNT; CDR2 reads YYREEE (reference sequence). CDR3 length equals 15 residues. Trimming shortened V by 2 bases and J by 7 bases, and 19 bases separated the two germline ends. This CDR3 is CASSFELGDYREQYF. In nucleotides, the CDR3 is TGTGCCAGCAGCTTCGAACTAGGAGATTATAGGGAGCAGTACTTC. Variable domain in full (rest from reference TRBV5-4 and TRBJ2-7): ETGVTQSPTHLIKTRGQQVTLRCSSQSGHNTVSWYQQALGQGPQFIFQYYREEENGRGNFPPRFSGLQFPNYSSELNVNALELDDSALYLCASSFELGDYREQYFGPGTRLTVT.

This chain links TRBV4-1 with TRBJ2-2, with 12 bases identical to TRBD2. Germline CDR1 reads MGHRA; CDR2 reads YSYEKL. The CDR3 is made up of 15 amino acids. V gave up 5 bases and J gave up 5 bases; unmatched junction bases: 3. The CDR3 loop is CASSSLAGGTGELFF. Written as DNA, the CDR3 is TGCGCCAGCAGCTCACTAGCGGGAGGAACCGGGGAGCTGTTTTTT.

The chain has TRBV9 and TRBJ2-1; D remains ambiguous. CDR1 and CDR2 from the germline V gene are SGDLS and YYNGEE. This CDR3 region has 15 residues. Trimming left V 3 bases short and J 7 bases short, with 17 bases between. CDR3 sequence (DNA): TGTGCCAGCAGCGAGTCTAGTGTTGCCCGGAATGAGCAGTTCTTC. It is translated as CASSESSVARNEQFF.

This sequence joins TRBV11-2 and TRBJ2-7; 7 nucleotides align to TRBD2. The V and J ends lost 1 base and 3 bases, in that order; junction bases with no gene match: 3. This CDR3 is built from 14 residues. Germline lookup yields CDR1 SGHAT and CDR2 FQNNGV. In DNA, the CDR3 is TGTGCCAGCAGCTTAGTTTCTAGCGGCTACGAGCAGTACTTC. It yields the protein CASSLVSSGYEQYF.

The rearrangement links TRBV23-1 to TRBJ2-3, with D possibly being TRBD2 (6 bases). TRBV23-1 is filed as an ORF, its function uncertain. This CDR3 spans 14 amino acids. Trimming took off 3 bases at V and 1 base at J, with 8 bases between the two ends. In DNA form, the CDR3 reads TGCGCCAGCAGTCAGACTAGGTGCACAGATACGCAGTATTTT. Protein product: CASSQTRCTDTQYF.